This passage covers 7 T cell receptor beta chains from one sample sequenced in a study of blood T cell repertoires in COVID-19 (dated by TCRdb to the early 2020s). Receptor amplification or capture employed the immunoSEQ multiplex PCR assay. TCRdb's version of the immuneACCESS table is confined to in-frame rearrangements and falls short of the full clone set. An unresolved V gene accounts for under half of the shortfall where checked; the remainder is of unknown origin. In all, the sample holds about 210,000 clones, and about 86% of those were seen once. The ten top clones hold approximately 6.2% of the sample. Sequencing was carried out using peripheral blood. Receptor source: a man aged 55 to 70 who had recovered from COVID-19.

This clone was detected once. CDR3 sequence: CATSDASGGALDTQYF. Here the CDR3 DNA reads TGTGCCACCAGTGATGCAAGCGGGGGGGCTTTAGATACGCAGTATTTT. The rearrangement joins TRBV24-1 to TRBJ2-3; TRBD2 aligns across 10 bases. The CDR3 length is 16 residues. V shed 3 bases and J 5 bases; nucleotides not matched to a gene: 7. Looked up from germline, CDR1 is KGHDR and CDR2 is SFDVKD.

The gene calls are TRBV28 and TRBJ2-7; 7 bases are a match to TRBD1. V dropped 3 bases and J dropped 3; count of bases not matched to a gene: 8. Germline V lookup: CDR1 MDHEN, CDR2 SYDVKM. This CDR3 has 15 amino acids. The CDR3, as DNA: TGTGCCAGCAGTTTTTTGCGGGCAGGGGGCTACGAGCAGTACTTC. Its protein product is CASSFLRAGGYEQYF.

This chain connects TRBV18 to TRBJ2-1; maybe TRBD1 (6 bases). From germline, CDR1 is KGHSH and CDR2 LQKENI. The CDR3 spans 16 residues. Trimming shortened V by 3 bases and J by 5 bases, and 17 bases separated the two germline ends. Written as DNA, the CDR3 is TGTGCCAGCTCACCGCCAACAGGCAGGGGCAACAATGAGCAGTTCTTC. It encodes CASSPPTGRGNNEQFF.

This chain uses TRBV7-2 with TRBJ1-5; D gene ambiguous. Germline V gives CDR1 SGHTA, CDR2 FQGNSA. CDR3 size: 15 residues. The V and J ends lost 5 bases and 1 base respectively, with 12 bases between them. The CDR3 protein is CASSRAAGSNQPQHF. CDR3 bases: TGTGCCAGCAGCCGGGCGGCGGGGAGCAATCAGCCCCAGCATTTT.

The V call is TRBV11-2, the J call TRBJ2-5, with 9 bases matching TRBD1. Trimming removed 5 bases from V and 4 bases from J; junction bases left unmatched: 2. CDR3 size: 13 residues. Germline V gene data show CDR1 as SGHAT and CDR2 as FQNNGV. For the CDR3, the DNA is TGTGCCAGCAGCCGGACAGGGGCAGAGACCCAGTACTTC. Protein product: CASSRTGAETQYF.

This clone occurred a few times. V usage is TRBV5-1 and J usage is TRBJ1-1; 10 positions match TRBD1. Trimming cost V 3 bases and J 6 bases; bases outside gene matches: 2. Germline CDR1 is SGHRS and CDR2 is YFSETQ. This CDR3 is 13 amino acids long. DNA for the CDR3: TGCGCCAGCAGCTATGGGACAGGGGCTGAAGCTTTCTTT. Amino acid sequence: CASSYGTGAEAFF.

This clone showed up just once. The V and J genes are TRBV27 and TRBJ2-5, with 9 bases that match TRBD2. This CDR3 has 15 amino acids. CDR1 is MNHEY, CDR2 SMNVEV, per germline (reference sequence). The junction had 11 bases not matched to a gene; V was cut back by 8 bases and J by 4 bases. The CDR3 nucleotides are TGTGCCAGCGCCCCCTGGGTAGCGGGAGTAGAGACCCAGTACTTC. This translates into CASAPWVAGVETQYF.